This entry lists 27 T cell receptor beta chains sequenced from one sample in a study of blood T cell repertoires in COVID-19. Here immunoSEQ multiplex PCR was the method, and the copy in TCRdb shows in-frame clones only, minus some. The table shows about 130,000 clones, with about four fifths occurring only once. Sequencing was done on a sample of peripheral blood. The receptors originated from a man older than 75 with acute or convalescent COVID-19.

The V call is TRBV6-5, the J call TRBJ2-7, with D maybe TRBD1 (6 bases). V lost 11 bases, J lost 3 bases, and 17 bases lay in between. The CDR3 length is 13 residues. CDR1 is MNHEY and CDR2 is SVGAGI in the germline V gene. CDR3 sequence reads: CAGSSGAFYEQYF. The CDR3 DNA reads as TGTGCCGGATCTTCAGGGGCCTTCTACGAGCAGTACTTC.

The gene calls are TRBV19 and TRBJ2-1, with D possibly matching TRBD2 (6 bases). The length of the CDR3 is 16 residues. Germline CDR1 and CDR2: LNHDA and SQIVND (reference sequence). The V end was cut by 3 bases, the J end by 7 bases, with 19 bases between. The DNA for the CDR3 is TGTGCCAGTAGTATGGGGACGCGGGGATCGGAGAATGAGCAGTTCTTC. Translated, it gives CASSMGTRGSENEQFF.

The CDR3 loop reads CASSLGRGGWNEQFF. In DNA, the CDR3 is TGTGCCAGCAGCTTGGGGCGGGGAGGCTGGAATGAGCAGTTCTTC. V and J are TRBV11-3 and TRBJ2-1; possibly TRBD2 for D (6 bases). Trimming removed 3 bases from V and 7 bases from J, with 16 bases in between. The CDR3 runs 15 residues. CDR1 and CDR2 from the germline V gene are SGHNT and YENEEA.

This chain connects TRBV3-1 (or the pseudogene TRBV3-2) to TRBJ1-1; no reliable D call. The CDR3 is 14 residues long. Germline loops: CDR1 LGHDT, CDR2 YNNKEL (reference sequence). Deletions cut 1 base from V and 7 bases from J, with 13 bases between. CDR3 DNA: TGTGCCAGCAGCCAAGGTCGCAGTCGATTTGAAGCTTTCTTT. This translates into CASSQGRSRFEAFF.

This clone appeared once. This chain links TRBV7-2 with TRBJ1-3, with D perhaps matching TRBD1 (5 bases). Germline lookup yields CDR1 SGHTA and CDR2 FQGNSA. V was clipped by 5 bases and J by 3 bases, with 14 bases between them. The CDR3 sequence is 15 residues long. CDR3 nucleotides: TGTGCCAGCAGCCTTGAAAGGGGAGGTGGAAACACCATATATTTT. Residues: CASSLERGGGNTIYF.

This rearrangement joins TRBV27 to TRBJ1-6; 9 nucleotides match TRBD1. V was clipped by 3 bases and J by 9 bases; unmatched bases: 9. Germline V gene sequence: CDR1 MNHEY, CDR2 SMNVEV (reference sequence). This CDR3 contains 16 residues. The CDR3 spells CASSFPSGQGISPLHF. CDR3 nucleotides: TGTGCCAGCAGTTTCCCGTCGGGACAGGGTATTTCACCCCTCCACTTT.

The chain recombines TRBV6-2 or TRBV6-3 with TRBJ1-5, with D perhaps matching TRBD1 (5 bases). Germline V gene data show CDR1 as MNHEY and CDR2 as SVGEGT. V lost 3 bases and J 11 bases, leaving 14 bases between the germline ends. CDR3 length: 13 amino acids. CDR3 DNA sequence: TGTGCCAGCAGTTATGTTGGGACTCCGGCCCAGCATTTT. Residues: CASSYVGTPAQHF.

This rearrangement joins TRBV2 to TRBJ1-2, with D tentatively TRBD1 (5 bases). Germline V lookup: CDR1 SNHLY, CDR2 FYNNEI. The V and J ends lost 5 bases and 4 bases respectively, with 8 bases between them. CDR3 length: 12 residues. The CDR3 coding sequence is TGTGCCAGCAGTACAGGCTTCTATGGCTACACCTTC. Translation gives CASSTGFYGYTF.

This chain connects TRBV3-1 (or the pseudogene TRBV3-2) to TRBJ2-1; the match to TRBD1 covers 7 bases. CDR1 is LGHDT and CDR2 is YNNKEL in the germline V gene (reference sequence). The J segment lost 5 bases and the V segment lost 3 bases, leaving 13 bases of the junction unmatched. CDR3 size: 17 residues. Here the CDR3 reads CASSHSPGTAPNNEQFF. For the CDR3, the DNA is TGTGCCAGCAGCCACTCTCCCGGGACAGCCCCGAACAATGAGCAGTTCTTC.

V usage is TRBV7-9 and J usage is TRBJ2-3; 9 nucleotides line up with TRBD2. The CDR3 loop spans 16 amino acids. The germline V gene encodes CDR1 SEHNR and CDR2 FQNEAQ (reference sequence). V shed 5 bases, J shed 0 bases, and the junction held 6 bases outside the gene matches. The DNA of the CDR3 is TGTGCCAGCAGCCCTGGGGCGGGGGGGAGCACAGATACGCAGTATTTT. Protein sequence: CASSPGAGGSTDTQYF.

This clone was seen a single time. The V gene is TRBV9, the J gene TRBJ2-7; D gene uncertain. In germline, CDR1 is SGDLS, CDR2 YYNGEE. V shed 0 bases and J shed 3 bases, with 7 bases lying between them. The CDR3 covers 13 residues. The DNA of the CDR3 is TGTGCCAGCAGCGTAGCAGGAAACTACGAGCAGTACTTC. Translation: CASSVAGNYEQYF.

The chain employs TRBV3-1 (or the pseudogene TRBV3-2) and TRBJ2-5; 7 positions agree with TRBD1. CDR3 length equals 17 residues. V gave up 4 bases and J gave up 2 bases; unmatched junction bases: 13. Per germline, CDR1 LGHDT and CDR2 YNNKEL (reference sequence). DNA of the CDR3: TGTGCCAGCAGCCCCCCGCCGGGCAGGGGGTCGCAAGAGACCCAGTACTTC. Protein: CASSPPPGRGSQETQYF.

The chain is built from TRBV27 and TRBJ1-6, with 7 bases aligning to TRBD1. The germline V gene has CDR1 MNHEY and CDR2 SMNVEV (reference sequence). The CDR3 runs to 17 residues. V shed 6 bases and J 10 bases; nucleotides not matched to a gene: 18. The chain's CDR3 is CASSRERTGAVGSPLHF. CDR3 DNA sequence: TGTGCCAGCAGCCGAGAACGGACAGGAGCTGTAGGATCACCCCTCCACTTT.

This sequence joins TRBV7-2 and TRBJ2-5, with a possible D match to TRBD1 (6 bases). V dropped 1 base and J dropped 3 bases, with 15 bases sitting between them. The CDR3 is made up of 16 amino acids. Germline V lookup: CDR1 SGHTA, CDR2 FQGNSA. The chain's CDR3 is CASSLGVRGTEETQYF. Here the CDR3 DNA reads TGTGCCAGCAGCTTAGGGGTCAGGGGAACCGAAGAGACCCAGTACTTC.

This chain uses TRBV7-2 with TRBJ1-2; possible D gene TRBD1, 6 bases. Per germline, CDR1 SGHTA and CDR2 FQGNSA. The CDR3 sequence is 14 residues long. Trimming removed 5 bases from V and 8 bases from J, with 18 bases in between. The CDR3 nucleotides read TGTGCCAGCAGCCCCGGGCCAGGGGCTATCGGCTACACCTTC. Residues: CASSPGPGAIGYTF.

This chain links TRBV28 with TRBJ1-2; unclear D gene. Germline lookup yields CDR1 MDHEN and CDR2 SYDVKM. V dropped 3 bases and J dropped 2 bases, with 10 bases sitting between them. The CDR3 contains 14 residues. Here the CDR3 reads CASSFLYRNYGYTF. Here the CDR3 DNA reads TGTGCCAGCAGTTTTCTATACCGCAACTATGGCTACACCTTC.

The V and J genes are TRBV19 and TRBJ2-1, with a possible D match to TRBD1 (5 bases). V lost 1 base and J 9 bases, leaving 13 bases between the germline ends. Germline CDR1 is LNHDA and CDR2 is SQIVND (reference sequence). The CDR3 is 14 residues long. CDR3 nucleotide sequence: TGTGCCAGTAGTATAGTAGGGGTTCCTAGTGAGCAGTTCTTC. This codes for CASSIVGVPSEQFF.

CDR3 loop: CASSARLDSNQPQHF. Here the CDR3 DNA reads TGTGCCAGCAGTGCTAGACTCGATAGCAATCAGCCCCAGCATTTT. The chain links TRBV6-6 to TRBJ1-5, with D uncertain. This CDR3 is built from 15 residues. V lost 5 bases to trimming and J lost 0 bases, with 11 bases between them. Looked up from germline, CDR1 is MNHNY and CDR2 is SVGAGI (reference sequence).

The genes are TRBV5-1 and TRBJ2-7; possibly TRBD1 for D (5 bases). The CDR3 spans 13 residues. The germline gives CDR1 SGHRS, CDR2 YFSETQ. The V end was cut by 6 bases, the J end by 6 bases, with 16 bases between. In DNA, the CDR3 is TGCGCCAGCAACGCAGGGCCCTCCGGCGAGCAGTACTTC. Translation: CASNAGPSGEQYF.

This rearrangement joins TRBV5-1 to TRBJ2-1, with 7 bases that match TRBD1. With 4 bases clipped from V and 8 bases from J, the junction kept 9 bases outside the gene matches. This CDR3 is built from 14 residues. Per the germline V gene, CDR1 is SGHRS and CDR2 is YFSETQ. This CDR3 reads CASSRMGQLDEQFF. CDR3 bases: TGCGCCAGCAGCCGCATGGGACAGCTAGATGAGCAGTTCTTC.

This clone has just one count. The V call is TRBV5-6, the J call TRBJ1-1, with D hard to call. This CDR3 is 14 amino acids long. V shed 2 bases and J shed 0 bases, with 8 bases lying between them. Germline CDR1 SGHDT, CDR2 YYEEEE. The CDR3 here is CASSFGDLNTEAFF. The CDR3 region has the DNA TGTGCCAGCAGCTTCGGGGATTTGAACACTGAAGCTTTCTTT.

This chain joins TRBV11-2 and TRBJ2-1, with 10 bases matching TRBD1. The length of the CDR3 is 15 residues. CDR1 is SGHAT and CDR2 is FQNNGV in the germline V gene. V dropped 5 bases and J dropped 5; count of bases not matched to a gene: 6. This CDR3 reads CASSLGQGINNEQFF. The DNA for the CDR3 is TGTGCCAGCAGCCTGGGACAGGGGATTAACAATGAGCAGTTCTTC.

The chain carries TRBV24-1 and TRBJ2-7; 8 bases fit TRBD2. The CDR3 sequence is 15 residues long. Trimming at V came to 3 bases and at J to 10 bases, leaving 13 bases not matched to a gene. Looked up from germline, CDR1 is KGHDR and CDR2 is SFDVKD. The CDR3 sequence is CATSDTTSGGLRQYF. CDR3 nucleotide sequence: TGTGCCACCAGTGATACAACTAGCGGCGGTCTACGTCAGTACTTC.

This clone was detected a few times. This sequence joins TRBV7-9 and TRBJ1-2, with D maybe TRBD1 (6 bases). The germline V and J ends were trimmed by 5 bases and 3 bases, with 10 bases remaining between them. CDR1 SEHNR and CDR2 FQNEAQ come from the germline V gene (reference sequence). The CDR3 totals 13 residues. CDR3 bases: TGTGCCAGCAGCCTTAGGACAGACTATGGCTACACCTTC. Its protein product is CASSLRTDYGYTF.

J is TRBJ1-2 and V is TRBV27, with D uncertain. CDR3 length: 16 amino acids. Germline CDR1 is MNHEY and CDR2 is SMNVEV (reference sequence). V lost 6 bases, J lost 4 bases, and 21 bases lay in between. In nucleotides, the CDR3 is TGTGCCAGCAGGAATACTCGATCCCCAGGCACCTATGGCTACACCTTC. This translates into CASRNTRSPGTYGYTF.

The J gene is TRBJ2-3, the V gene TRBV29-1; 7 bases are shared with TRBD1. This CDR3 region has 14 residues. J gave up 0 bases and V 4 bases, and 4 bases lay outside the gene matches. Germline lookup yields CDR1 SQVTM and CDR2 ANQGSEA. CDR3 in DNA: TGCAGCGTTGCCCCGGGACAGAGCACAGATACGCAGTATTTT. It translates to CSVAPGQSTDTQYF.

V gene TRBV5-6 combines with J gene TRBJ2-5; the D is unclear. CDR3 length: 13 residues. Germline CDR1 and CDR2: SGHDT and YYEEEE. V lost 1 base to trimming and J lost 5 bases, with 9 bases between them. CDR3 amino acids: CASSLRQTETQYF. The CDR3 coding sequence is TGTGCCAGCAGCTTGCGGCAGACTGAGACCCAGTACTTC.